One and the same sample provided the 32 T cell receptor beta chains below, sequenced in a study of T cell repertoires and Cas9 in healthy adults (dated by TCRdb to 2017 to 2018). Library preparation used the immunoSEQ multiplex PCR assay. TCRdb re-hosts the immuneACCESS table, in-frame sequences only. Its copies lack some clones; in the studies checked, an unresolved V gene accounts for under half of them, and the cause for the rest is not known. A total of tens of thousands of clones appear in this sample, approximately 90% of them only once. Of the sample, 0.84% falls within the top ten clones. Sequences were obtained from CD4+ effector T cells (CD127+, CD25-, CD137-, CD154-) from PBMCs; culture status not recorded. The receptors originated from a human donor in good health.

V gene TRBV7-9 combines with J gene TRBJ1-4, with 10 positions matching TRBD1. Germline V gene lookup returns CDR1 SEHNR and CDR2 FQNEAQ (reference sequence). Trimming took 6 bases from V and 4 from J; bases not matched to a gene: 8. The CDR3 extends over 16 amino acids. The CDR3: CASRQGTGAGNEKLFF. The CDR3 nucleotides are TGTGCCAGCAGACAAGGGACAGGGGCCGGTAATGAAAAACTGTTTTTT.

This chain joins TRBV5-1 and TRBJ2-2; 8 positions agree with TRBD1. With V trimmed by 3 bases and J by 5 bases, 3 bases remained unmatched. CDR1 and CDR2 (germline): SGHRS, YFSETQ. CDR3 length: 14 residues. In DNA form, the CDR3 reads TGCGCCAGCAGCTCCGGGACAGGTACCGGGGAGCTGTTTTTT. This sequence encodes CASSSGTGTGELFF. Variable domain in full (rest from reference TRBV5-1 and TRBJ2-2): KAGVTQTPRYLIKTRGQQVTLSCSPISGHRSVSWYQQTPGQGLQFLFEYFSETQRNKGNFPGRFSGRQFSNSRSEMNVSTLELGDSALYLCASSSGTGTGELFFGEGSRLTVL.

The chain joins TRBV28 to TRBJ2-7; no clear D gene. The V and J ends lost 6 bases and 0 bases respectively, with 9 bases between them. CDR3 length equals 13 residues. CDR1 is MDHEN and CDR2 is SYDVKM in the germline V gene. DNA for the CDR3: TGTGCCAGCAGAGATAGTACCTCCTACGAGCAGTACGTC. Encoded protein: CASRDSTSYEQYV.

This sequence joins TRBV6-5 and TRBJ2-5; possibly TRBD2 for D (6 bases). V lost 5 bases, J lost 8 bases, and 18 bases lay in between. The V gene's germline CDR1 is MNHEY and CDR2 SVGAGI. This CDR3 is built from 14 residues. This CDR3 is CASSLLAIKSTQYF. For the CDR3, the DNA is TGTGCCAGCAGTCTTCTAGCGATCAAGAGTACCCAGTACTTC.

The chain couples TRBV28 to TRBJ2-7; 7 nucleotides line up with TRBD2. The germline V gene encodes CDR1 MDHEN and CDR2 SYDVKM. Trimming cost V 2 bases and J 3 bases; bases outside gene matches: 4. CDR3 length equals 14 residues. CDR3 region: CASSLAGAVYEQYV. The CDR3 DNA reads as TGTGCCAGCAGTTTAGCGGGAGCAGTCTACGAGCAGTACGTC.

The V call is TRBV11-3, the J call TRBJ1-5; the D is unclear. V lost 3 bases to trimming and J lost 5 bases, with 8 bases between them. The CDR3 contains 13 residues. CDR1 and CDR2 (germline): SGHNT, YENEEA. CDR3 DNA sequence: TGTGCCAGCAGCTTTAACTGGGATCAGCCCCAGCATTTT. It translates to CASSFNWDQPQHF.

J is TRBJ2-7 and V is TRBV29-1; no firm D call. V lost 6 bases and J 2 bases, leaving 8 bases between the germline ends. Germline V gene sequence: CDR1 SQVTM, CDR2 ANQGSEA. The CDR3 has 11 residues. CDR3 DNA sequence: TGCAGCGTGGTCAGAACCTACGAGCAGTACTTC. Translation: CSVVRTYEQYF.

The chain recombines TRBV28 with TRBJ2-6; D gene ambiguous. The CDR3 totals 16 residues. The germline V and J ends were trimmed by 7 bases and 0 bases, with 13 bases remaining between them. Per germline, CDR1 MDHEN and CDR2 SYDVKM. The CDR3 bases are TGTGCCAGCACCCACGCCCGGTACTCTGGGGCCAACGTCCTGACTTTC. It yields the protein CASTHARYSGANVLTF.

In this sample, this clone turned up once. The CDR3 sequence: CASSLDSKQASYNEQFF. Written as DNA, the CDR3 is TGTGCCAGCAGCTTAGATTCTAAGCAGGCCTCCTACAATGAGCAGTTCTTC. The chain recombines TRBV11-2 with TRBJ2-1, with D unclear. The V gene's germline CDR1 is SGHAT and CDR2 FQNNGV. The CDR3 length is 17 residues. V lost 0 bases, J lost 0 bases, and 12 bases lay in between. The full variable domain, its missing parts supplied by reference TRBV11-2 and TRBJ2-1, is EAGVAQSPRYKIIEKRQSVAFWCNPISGHATLYWYQQILGQGPKLLIQFQNNGVVDDSQLPKDRFSAERLKGVDSTLKIQPAKLEDSAVYLCASSLDSKQASYNEQFFGPGTRLTVL.

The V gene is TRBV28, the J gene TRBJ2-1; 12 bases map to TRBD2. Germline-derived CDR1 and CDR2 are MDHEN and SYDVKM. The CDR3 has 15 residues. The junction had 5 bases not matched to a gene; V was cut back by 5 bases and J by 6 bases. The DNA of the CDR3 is TGTGCCAGCAGTATCGGACTAGCGGGAACCAATGAGCAGTTCTTC. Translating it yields CASSIGLAGTNEQFF.

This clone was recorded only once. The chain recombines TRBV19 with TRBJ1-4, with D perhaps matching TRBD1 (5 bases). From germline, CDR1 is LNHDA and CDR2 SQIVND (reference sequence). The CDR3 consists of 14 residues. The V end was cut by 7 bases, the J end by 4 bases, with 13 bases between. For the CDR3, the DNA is TGTGCCAGTACCAAAGGGGTGTATAATGAAAAACTGTTTTTT. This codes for CASTKGVYNEKLFF.

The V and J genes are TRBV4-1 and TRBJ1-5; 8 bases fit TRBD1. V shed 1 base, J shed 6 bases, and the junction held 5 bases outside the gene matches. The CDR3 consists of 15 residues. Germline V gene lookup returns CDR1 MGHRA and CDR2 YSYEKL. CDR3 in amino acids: CASSQVTGVVQPQHF. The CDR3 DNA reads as TGCGCCAGCAGCCAAGTGACAGGGGTAGTTCAGCCCCAGCATTTT.

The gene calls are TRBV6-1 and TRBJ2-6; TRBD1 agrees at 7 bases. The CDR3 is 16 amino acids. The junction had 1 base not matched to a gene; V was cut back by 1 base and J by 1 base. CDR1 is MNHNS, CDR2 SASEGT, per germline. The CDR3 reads CASSEETGSGANVLTF. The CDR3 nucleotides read TGTGCCAGCAGTGAAGAGACAGGGTCTGGGGCCAACGTCCTGACTTTC.

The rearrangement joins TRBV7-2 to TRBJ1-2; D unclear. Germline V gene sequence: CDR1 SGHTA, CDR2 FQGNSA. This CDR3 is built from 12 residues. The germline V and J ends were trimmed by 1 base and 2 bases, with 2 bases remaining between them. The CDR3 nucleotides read TGTGCCAGCAGCTTAGACAACTATGGCTACACCTTC. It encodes CASSLDNYGYTF.

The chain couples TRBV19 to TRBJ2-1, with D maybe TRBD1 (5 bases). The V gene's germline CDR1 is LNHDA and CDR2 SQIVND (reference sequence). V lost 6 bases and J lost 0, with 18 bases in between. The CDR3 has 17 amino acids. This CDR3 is CASSSEEGVGSYNEQFF. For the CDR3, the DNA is TGTGCCAGTAGCAGCGAGGAAGGGGTCGGCTCCTACAATGAGCAGTTCTTC. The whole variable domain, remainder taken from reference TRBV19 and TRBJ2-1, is DGGITQSPKYLFRKEGQNVTLSCEQNLNHDAMYWYRQDPGQGLRLIYYSQIVNDFQKGDIAEGYSVSREKKESFPLTVTSAQKNPTAFYLCASSSEEGVGSYNEQFFGPGTRLTVL.

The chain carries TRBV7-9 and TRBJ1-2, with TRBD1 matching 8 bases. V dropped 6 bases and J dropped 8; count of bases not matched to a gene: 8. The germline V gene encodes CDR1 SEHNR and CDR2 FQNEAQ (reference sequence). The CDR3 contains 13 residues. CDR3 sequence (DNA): TGTGCCAGCAGTATCCAGGGGGCGCACGGCTACACCTTC. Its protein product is CASSIQGAHGYTF.

CDR3 in amino acids: CASSSGPYDGARQPQHF. CDR3 bases: TGTGCCAGTAGTAGTGGGCCGTACGACGGTGCTCGTCAGCCCCAGCATTTT. The V call is TRBV19, the J call TRBJ1-5; D unclear. V was trimmed by 4 bases and J by 6 bases, leaving 22 bases between them. The CDR3 is 17 residues long. Per the germline V gene, CDR1 is LNHDA and CDR2 is SQIVND (reference sequence).

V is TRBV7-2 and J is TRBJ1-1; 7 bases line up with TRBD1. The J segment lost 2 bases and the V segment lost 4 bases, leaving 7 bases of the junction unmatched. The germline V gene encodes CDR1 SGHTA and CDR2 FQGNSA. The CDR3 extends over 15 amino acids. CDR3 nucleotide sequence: TGTGCCAGCAGCTCACAGGGGCTGGATAACACTGAAGCTTTCTTT. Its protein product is CASSSQGLDNTEAFF.

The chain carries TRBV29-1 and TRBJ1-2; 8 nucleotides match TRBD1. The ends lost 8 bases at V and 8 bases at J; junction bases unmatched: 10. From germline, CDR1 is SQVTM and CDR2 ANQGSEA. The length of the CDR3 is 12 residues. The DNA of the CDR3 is TGCAGCACCAAACAGGGGGACGCGGGCTACACCTTC. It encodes CSTKQGDAGYTF.

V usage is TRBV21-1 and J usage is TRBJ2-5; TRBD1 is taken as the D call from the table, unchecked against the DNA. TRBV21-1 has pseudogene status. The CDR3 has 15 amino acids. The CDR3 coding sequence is TGTGCCAGCAGCTGCCGCCGGGACAGCGAAGAGACCCAGTACTTC. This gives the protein CASSCRRDSEETQYF.

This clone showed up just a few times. The CDR3 spells CASSRGASGNTIYF. The DNA of the CDR3 is TGTGCCAGCAGCCGGGGAGCCTCTGGAAACACCATATATTTT. V usage is TRBV21-1 and J usage is TRBJ1-3. TRBV21-1 is a pseudogene segment. CDR3 length: 14 residues.

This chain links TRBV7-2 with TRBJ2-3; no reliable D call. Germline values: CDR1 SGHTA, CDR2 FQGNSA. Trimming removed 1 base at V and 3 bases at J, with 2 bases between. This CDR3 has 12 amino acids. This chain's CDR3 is CASSLGTDTQYF. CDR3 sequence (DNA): TGTGCCAGCAGCTTAGGAACAGATACGCAGTATTTT.

CDR3 DNA: TGTGCCAGCAGCTTATCGACAGGGACGTACTATGGCTACACCTTC. Translated: CASSLSTGTYYGYTF. V usage is TRBV11-2 and J usage is TRBJ1-2, with TRBD1 matching 7 bases. In germline, CDR1 is SGHAT, CDR2 FQNNGV. The CDR3 contains 15 residues. V lost 2 bases, J lost 3 bases, and 6 bases stayed unmatched.

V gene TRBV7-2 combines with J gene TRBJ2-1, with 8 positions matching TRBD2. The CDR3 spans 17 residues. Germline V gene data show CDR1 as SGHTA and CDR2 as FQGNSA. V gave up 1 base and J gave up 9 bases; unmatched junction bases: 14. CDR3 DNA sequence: TGTGCCAGCAGCTTAGGCGACCCTAGCCGACTAGCGCGTGAGCAGTTCTTC. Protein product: CASSLGDPSRLAREQFF.

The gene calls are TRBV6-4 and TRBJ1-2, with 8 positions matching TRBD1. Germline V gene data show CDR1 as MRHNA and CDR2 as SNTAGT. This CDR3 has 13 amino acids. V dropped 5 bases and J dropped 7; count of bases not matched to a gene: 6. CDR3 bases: TGTGCCAGCAGTCGTGACAGGGGACGTGGCTACACCTTC. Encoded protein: CASSRDRGRGYTF.

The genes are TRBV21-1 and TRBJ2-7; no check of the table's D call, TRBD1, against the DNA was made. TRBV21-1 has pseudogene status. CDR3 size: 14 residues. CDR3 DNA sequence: TGTGCCAGCAGCGAGGACAGGGGGGATAACGAGCAGTACGTC. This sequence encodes CASSEDRGDNEQYV.

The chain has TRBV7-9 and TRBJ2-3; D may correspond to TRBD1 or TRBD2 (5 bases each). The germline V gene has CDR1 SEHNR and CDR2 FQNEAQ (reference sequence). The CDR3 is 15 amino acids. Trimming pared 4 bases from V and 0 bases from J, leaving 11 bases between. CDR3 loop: CASSSGPGSTDTQYF. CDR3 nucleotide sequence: TGTGCCAGCAGCTCAGGGCCGGGAAGCACAGATACGCAGTATTTT. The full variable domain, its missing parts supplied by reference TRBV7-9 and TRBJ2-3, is DTGVSQNPRHKITKRGQNVTFRCDPISEHNRLYWYRQTLGQGPEFLTYFQNEAQLEKSRLLSDRFSAERPKGSFSTLEIQRTEQGDSAMYLCASSSGPGSTDTQYFGPGTRLTVL.

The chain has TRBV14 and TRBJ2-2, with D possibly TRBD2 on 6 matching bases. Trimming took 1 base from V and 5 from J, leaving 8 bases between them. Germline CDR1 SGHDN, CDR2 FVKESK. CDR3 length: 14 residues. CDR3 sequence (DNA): TGTGCCAGCAGCCAAGTTCGGGGGACCGGGGAGCTGTTTTTT. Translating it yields CASSQVRGTGELFF.

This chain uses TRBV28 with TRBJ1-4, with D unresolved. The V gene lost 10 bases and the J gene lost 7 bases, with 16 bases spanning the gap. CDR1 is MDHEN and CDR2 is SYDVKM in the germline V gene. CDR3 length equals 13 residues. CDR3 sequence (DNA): TGTGCCATCATGGGCCCGAGCTCTGAAAAACTGTTTTTT. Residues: CAIMGPSSEKLFF.

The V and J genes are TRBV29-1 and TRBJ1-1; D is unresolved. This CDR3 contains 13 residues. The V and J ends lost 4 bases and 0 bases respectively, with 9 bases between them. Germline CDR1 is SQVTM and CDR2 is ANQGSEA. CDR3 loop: CSVGLRVNTEAFF. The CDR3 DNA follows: TGCAGCGTTGGTCTTCGGGTGAACACTGAAGCTTTCTTT.

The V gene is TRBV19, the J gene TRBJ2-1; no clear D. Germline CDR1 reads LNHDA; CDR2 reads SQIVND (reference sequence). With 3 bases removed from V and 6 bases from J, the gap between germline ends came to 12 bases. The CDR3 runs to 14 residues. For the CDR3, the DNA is TGTGCCAGTAGTATTATGCTAGTTGGCAATGAGCAGTTCTTC. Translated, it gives CASSIMLVGNEQFF.

DNA for the CDR3: TGTGCCAGCAGTAGTCAGGACCTCTCCTACAATGAGCAGTTCTTC. It encodes CASSSQDLSYNEQFF. The V gene is TRBV28, the J gene TRBJ2-1, with unresolved D. Trimming cost V 5 bases and J 0 bases, with 11 bases left between them. The CDR3 covers 15 residues. Germline-derived CDR1 and CDR2 are MDHEN and SYDVKM.